The 3 T cell receptor beta chains in this list originate from one sample, sequenced in a study of CD8+ T cells in alopecia areata. Extraction of RNA preceded its reverse transcription into cDNA, which served as the sequencing template. Assay: immunoSEQ multiplex PCR; the TCRdb copy retains only in-frame clones and omits some. The sample includes 200,000 to 250,000 clones, roughly two thirds of them seen just once. Sequenced material: CD4+ T cells sorted from blood, taken at week 0. Receptor source: a human donor with alopecia areata.

The V call is TRBV2, the J call TRBJ2-5; perhaps TRBD2 as D (5 bases). The CDR3 sequence is 14 residues long. The V gene lost 4 bases and the J gene lost 5 bases, with 14 bases spanning the gap. CDR1 is SNHLY and CDR2 is FYNNEI in the germline V gene. The CDR3 here is CASSVRAMGETQYF. The CDR3 DNA reads TGTGCCAGCAGTGTGCGGGCAATGGGGGAGACCCAGTACTTC.

J is TRBJ2-5 and V is TRBV7-9; no reliable D call. The germline V and J ends were trimmed by 5 bases and 10 bases, with 11 bases remaining between them. The CDR3 length is 11 residues. Germline CDR1 reads SEHNR; CDR2 reads FQNEAQ (reference sequence). CDR3: CASSPMAVQYF. Here the CDR3 DNA reads TGTGCCAGCAGCCCCATGGCCGTCCAGTACTTC.

The chain carries TRBV9 and TRBJ2-2; a possible D gene is TRBD1 (6 bases). Germline CDR1 and CDR2: SGDLS and YYNGEE. The CDR3 spans 18 residues. Trimming left V 4 bases short and J 4 bases short, with 23 bases between. CDR3: CASSFPAGQGRSTGELFF. Here the CDR3 DNA reads TGTGCCAGCAGCTTTCCCGCCGGGCAGGGGAGATCCACCGGGGAGCTGTTTTTT.